These 22 T cell receptor beta chains were sequenced from one sample in a study of blood T cell repertoires in COVID-19. Using immunoSEQ multiplex PCR, the repertoire was profiled, and TCRdb retains in-frame clones only, with some absent. The sample consists of fewer than 250,000 clones, almost 90% of them appearing once. Sequenced input: PBMCs or T cells enriched from blood (not recorded which). These receptors originate from a man aged 25-45 years who had been exposed to COVID-19.

The chain links TRBV7-3 to TRBJ1-1; D is possibly TRBD1 (5 bases). The CDR3 covers 12 residues. Germline V gene sequence: CDR1 SGHTA, CDR2 FQGTGA. Trimming removed 8 bases at V and 1 base at J, with 8 bases between. This CDR3 reads CASGHPNTEAFF. The CDR3 DNA follows: TGTGCCAGCGGACATCCGAACACTGAAGCTTTCTTT.

This chain links TRBV14 with TRBJ2-2, with a possible D match to TRBD2 (6 bases). The CDR3 covers 15 residues. Germline-derived CDR1 and CDR2 are SGHDN and FVKESK. V was cut by 3 bases and J by 4 bases, with 12 bases left in between. CDR3 protein: CASSQRLGGTGELFF. Written as DNA, the CDR3 is TGTGCCAGCAGCCAGAGACTAGGAGGCACCGGGGAGCTGTTTTTT.

This sequence joins TRBV18 and TRBJ1-2, with a possible D match to TRBD1 (6 bases). Germline V lookup: CDR1 KGHSH, CDR2 LQKENI. The CDR3 sequence is 13 residues long. V lost 3 bases and J lost 6, with 11 bases in between. CDR3 DNA: TGTGCCAGCTCACCCGACGGACAGAATGGCTACACCTTC. Residues: CASSPDGQNGYTF.

V and J are TRBV6-6 and TRBJ1-3; D is ambiguous. This CDR3 region has 14 residues. V was pared by 2 bases and J by 2 bases, with 7 bases between. Germline-derived CDR1 and CDR2 are MNHNY and SVGAGI (reference sequence). CDR3 protein: CASSYQNAGNTIYF. The DNA for the CDR3 is TGTGCCAGCAGTTACCAGAATGCTGGAAACACCATATATTTT.

This sequence joins TRBV3-1 (or the pseudogene TRBV3-2) and TRBJ1-2; D gene uncertain. Deletions cut 6 bases from V and 2 bases from J, with 10 bases between. The length of the CDR3 is 13 residues. Germline values: CDR1 LGHDT, CDR2 YNNKEL (reference sequence). CDR3 sequence: CASRSSGNYGYTF. CDR3 coding DNA: TGTGCCAGCAGATCGTCGGGGAACTATGGCTACACCTTC.

V gene TRBV14 combines with J gene TRBJ2-2; 8 nucleotides match TRBD1. CDR1 and CDR2 (germline): SGHDN, FVKESK. After removal of 4 bases from V and 0 bases from J, the junction contained 1 base not matched to a gene. This CDR3 region has 15 residues. This CDR3 reads CASSRDRTNTGELFF. The CDR3 region has the DNA TGTGCCAGCAGCCGGGACAGGACGAACACCGGGGAGCTGTTTTTT.

The V and J genes are TRBV28 and TRBJ2-1; 8 nucleotides agree with TRBD2. Germline CDR1 and CDR2: MDHEN and SYDVKM. CDR3 length equals 16 residues. Trimming cost V 5 bases and J 11 bases; bases outside gene matches: 17. The CDR3 region has the DNA TGTGCCAGCAGTCAGGACGGTCGGGGGGGCTGGGGACAGCAGTTCTTC. Translating it yields CASSQDGRGGWGQQFF.

Worth noting for this clone: This sample also contains other DNA sequences that code for the same CDR3. This chain links TRBV12-3 or TRBV12-4 with TRBJ2-5; D remains ambiguous. The CDR3 covers 11 residues. The V gene lost 4 bases and the J gene lost 4 bases, with 4 bases spanning the gap. The CDR3, as DNA: TGTGCCAGCAGTTACTTAGAGACCCAGTACTTC. Protein sequence: CASSYLETQYF.

This clone appeared a single time. The chain uses TRBV18 and TRBJ2-7, with 9 nucleotides matching TRBD1. The CDR3 totals 14 residues. Germline-derived CDR1 and CDR2 are KGHSH and LQKENI. V lost 5 bases to trimming and J lost 7 bases; unmatched junction nucleotides: 9. CDR3 region: CASSAPGQGGEQYF. As DNA, the CDR3 is TGTGCCAGCTCAGCCCCGGGACAGGGTGGGGAGCAGTACTTC.

This clone was counted a single time. The chain recombines TRBV5-1 with TRBJ1-3; a possible D gene is TRBD1 (6 bases). In germline, CDR1 is SGHRS, CDR2 YFSETQ. V shed 3 bases and J shed 4 bases, with 20 bases lying between them. The CDR3 is made up of 17 amino acids. Written as DNA, the CDR3 is TGCGCCAGCAGCTGGGGGCAGGGAGTCGGTACCGGAAACACCATATATTTT. It specifies CASSWGQGVGTGNTIYF.

CDR3 DNA sequence: TGTGCCAGCAGTTACGGGCAGGGAATGGGGGGCTACACCTTC. This gives the protein CASSYGQGMGGYTF. V and J are TRBV6-5 and TRBJ1-2; D is possibly TRBD1 (5 bases). The CDR3 is 14 residues long. The V gene lost 2 bases and the J gene lost 8 bases, with 15 bases spanning the gap. The germline V gene encodes CDR1 MNHEY and CDR2 SVGAGI.

The gene calls are TRBV5-6 and TRBJ1-6, with no clear D. The V end was cut by 0 bases, the J end by 13 bases, with 14 bases between. The CDR3 loop spans 14 amino acids. Germline values: CDR1 SGHDT, CDR2 YYEEEE. The CDR3 sequence: CASSLEPVGLPLHF. CDR3 sequence (DNA): TGTGCCAGCAGCTTGGAGCCCGTTGGACTTCCCCTCCACTTT.

The J gene is TRBJ2-5, the V gene TRBV9; D might be TRBD2 (5 bases). Germline V gives CDR1 SGDLS, CDR2 YYNGEE. Trimming cost V 5 bases and J 5 bases, with 19 bases left between them. The CDR3 spans 15 residues. CDR3 nucleotide sequence: TGTGCCAGCAGTCGCTTTTACGGGGTATCTGAGACCCAGTACTTC. Translation gives CASSRFYGVSETQYF.

The chain is built from TRBV12-5 and TRBJ2-2; 10 bases map to TRBD1. Germline V gives CDR1 LGHNT, CDR2 FRNRAP. The CDR3 sequence is 15 residues long. The V and J ends lost 2 bases and 7 bases, in that order; junction bases with no gene match: 4. The CDR3 DNA follows: TGTGCTAGTGGTTTGCGACAGGGGGCTTTCGGGGAGCTGTTTTTT. Protein: CASGLRQGAFGELFF.

J is TRBJ1-5 and V is TRBV2, with TRBD1 matching 7 bases. The germline V gene encodes CDR1 SNHLY and CDR2 FYNNEI. CDR3 length: 16 residues. The V gene end was trimmed by 6 bases and the J gene end by 3 bases; junction bases not matched to a gene: 11. The CDR3, as DNA: TGTGCCAGCAGGGAGGGGGCTAATCGGTACAATCAGCCCCAGCATTTT. Its translation: CASREGANRYNQPQHF.

V gene TRBV30 combines with J gene TRBJ1-6; D is possibly TRBD1 (5 bases). This CDR3 is built from 14 residues. Trimming removed 0 bases from V and 9 bases from J, with 12 bases in between. Germline V CDR1 and CDR2: GTSNPN, SVGIG (reference sequence). The CDR3 sequence is CAWSVGAGRSPLHF. The CDR3 DNA reads as TGTGCCTGGAGTGTTGGGGCAGGGCGTTCACCCCTCCACTTT.

This chain links TRBV5-5 with TRBJ1-1; D remains ambiguous. Germline CDR1 is SGHKS and CDR2 is YYEKEE (reference sequence). The CDR3 consists of 14 residues. V gave up 0 bases and J gave up 4 bases, with 10 bases separating them. The CDR3 DNA follows: TGTGCCAGCAGCTTGGCCGTAGCGCGCACTGAAGCTTTCTTT. Its protein product is CASSLAVARTEAFF.

V gene TRBV2 combines with J gene TRBJ2-7; 8 bases are a match to TRBD2. CDR1 and CDR2 (germline): SNHLY, FYNNEI. The CDR3 has 16 amino acids. Trimming took 1 base from V and 6 from J; bases not matched to a gene: 11. The CDR3 DNA follows: TGTGCCAGCAGTGAAGGGGGTAGCGGGGTTGTTAGCGAGCAGTACTTC. Translated: CASSEGGSGVVSEQYF.

This chain connects TRBV12-5 to TRBJ2-5, with TRBD1 identical over 11 bases. The V gene end was trimmed by 5 bases and the J gene end by 2 bases; junction bases not matched to a gene: 4. Per germline, CDR1 LGHNT and CDR2 FRNRAP. This CDR3 comprises 15 residues. The CDR3 region is CASGPGTGGQETQYF. The CDR3 DNA sequence: TGTGCTAGTGGTCCCGGGACAGGGGGACAAGAGACCCAGTACTTC.

This rearrangement joins TRBV7-2 to TRBJ2-5; D gene unclear. Germline values: CDR1 SGHTA, CDR2 FQGNSA. Trimming took 1 base from V and 2 from J, leaving 20 bases between them. This CDR3 contains 18 residues. The CDR3 spells CASSLGVLWQAQQETQYF. The CDR3 DNA reads as TGTGCCAGCAGCTTAGGGGTTCTATGGCAGGCCCAACAAGAGACCCAGTACTTC.

This rearrangement joins TRBV6-5 to TRBJ2-3, with D perhaps TRBD2 (7 bases). V gave up 7 bases and J gave up 9 bases, with 14 bases separating them. The CDR3 is 12 residues long. Germline V gene sequence: CDR1 MNHEY, CDR2 SVGAGI. The DNA for the CDR3 is TGTGCCAGCAACCACAGGGAGGGCACGCAGTATTTT. Amino acid sequence: CASNHREGTQYF.

This clone was found a few times. The V call is TRBV11-2, the J call TRBJ1-2; a weak D match, TRBD1 (5 bases). There are 16 residues in the CDR3. Trimming removed 1 base from V and 5 bases from J, with 17 bases in between. CDR1 and CDR2 (germline): SGHAT, FQNNGV. The CDR3 nucleotides read TGTGCCAGCAGCTTAGTGGGGCAGGGTGGAGCGTATGGCTACACCTTC. Translation: CASSLVGQGGAYGYTF.